The TCR beta chain described here comes from a study of blood T cells in healthy people across ages. General study results and limits: Unsorted PBMCs prevented conclusive naive versus antigen-experienced comparison. The recorded TCR beta diversity per million T cells decreased in a roughly linear manner with age.

Alongside a J-beta primer mix, a sample-barcoded 5' primer served in a second PCR lasting 7 to 11 cycles. Each TCR beta cDNA got a 12-nucleotide random molecular identifier. Any given sample supplied a minimum of 3 million CDR3-containing paired-end reads. MiXCR, applied by TCRdb to the 5' RACE reads, yields one record per CDR3 protein. The table records 550,000 to 750,000 distinct CDR3 sequences, 21% of them present only once. This clonotype occurred many times. Its antigen is as yet unknown. Sequences were obtained from blood. This TCR was recovered from a man between 65 and 85 years old in good health.

CDR3 nucleotides: TGTGCCAGCACCGAGACAGGGGGCGATAGGGATGAGCAGTTCTTC. Translation gives CASTETGGDRDEQFF. The V and J genes are TRBV28 and TRBJ2-5; 10 bases map to TRBD1. The closer fit of TRBJ2-1 to the DNA end suggests the J call may be wrong. The V gene's germline CDR1 is MDHEN and CDR2 SYDVKM. This CDR3 is built from 15 residues.